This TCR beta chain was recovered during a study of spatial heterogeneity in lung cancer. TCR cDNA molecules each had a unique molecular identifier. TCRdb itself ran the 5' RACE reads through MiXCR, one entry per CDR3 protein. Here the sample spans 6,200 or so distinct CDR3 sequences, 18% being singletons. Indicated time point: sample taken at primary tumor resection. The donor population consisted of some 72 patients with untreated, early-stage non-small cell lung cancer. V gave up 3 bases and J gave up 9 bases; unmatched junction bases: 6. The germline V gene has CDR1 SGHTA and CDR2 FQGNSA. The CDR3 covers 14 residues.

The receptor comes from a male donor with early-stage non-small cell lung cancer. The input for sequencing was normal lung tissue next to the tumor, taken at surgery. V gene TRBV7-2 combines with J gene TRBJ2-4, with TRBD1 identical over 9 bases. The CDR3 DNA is TGTGCCAGCAGCTTGACGGGGACAGGGTCCATTCAGTACTTC. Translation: CASSLTGTGSIQYF. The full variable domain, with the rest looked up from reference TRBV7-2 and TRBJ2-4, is GAGVSQSPSNKVTEKGKDVELRCDPISGHTALYWYRQSLGQGLEFLIYFQGNSAPDKSGLPSDRFSAERTGGSVSTLTIQRTQQEDSAVYLCASSLTGTGSIQYFGAGTRLSVL.